The 30 T cell receptor beta chains below all came from one sample that was sequenced in a study of identifying expanded T cells in peripheral blood. Assay used: immunoSEQ multiplex PCR; TCRdb lists only in-frame clones, some missing. The sample holds about 85,000 clones, more than 70% seen once. The sample consisted of blood. These receptors all come from a person aged 18 to 70 in good health.

The CDR3 loop is CASSENGGWVYGYTF. In DNA form, the CDR3 reads TGTGCCAGCAGTGAGAATGGGGGGTGGGTTTATGGCTACACCTTC. V and J are TRBV2 and TRBJ1-2, with D perhaps matching TRBD1 (5 bases). CDR1 and CDR2 from the germline V gene are SNHLY and FYNNEI. The CDR3 is 15 amino acids. The V end lost 3 bases, the J end lost 5 bases, and 16 bases lay between the germline ends.

The chain is built from TRBV11-1 and TRBJ1-1; no definite D call. The CDR3 is 12 residues long. Trimming left V 5 bases short and J 5 bases short, with 9 bases between. From germline, CDR1 is SGHAT and CDR2 FQDESV (reference sequence). For the CDR3, the DNA is TGTGCCAGCAGCGTAAGGGTTACTGAAGCTTTCTTT. Its translation: CASSVRVTEAFF.

The DNA for the CDR3 is TGTGCCAGCAGCCAAGATTTGGGACAGGGCCCCTATGGCTACACCTTC. Translation: CASSQDLGQGPYGYTF. V is TRBV4-2 and J is TRBJ1-2; 9 nucleotides match TRBD1. The V gene end was trimmed by 0 bases and the J gene end by 4 bases; junction bases not matched to a gene: 6. The CDR3 is 16 residues long. CDR1 and CDR2 from the germline V gene are LGHNA and YNFKEQ.

The DNA of the CDR3 is TGTGCCAGCAGCTTAGTAGCGGGGGTTACAGATACGCAGTATTTT. It translates to CASSLVAGVTDTQYF. The chain combines TRBV7-9 with TRBJ2-3; TRBD2 matches 9 bases. The CDR3 totals 15 residues. V lost 1 base and J lost 3; bases outside the gene matches: 2. Germline V gives CDR1 SEHNR, CDR2 FQNEAQ (reference sequence). Based on the CDR3 plus reference TRBV7-9 and TRBJ2-3, the full variable domain is DTGVSQNPRHKITKRGQNVTFRCDPISEHNRLYWYRQTLGQGPEFLTYFQNEAQLEKSRLLSDRFSAERPKGSFSTLEIQRTEQGDSAMYLCASSLVAGVTDTQYFGPGTRLTVL.

The DNA of the CDR3 is TGCGCCAGCAGAGCCCAAACCGGGAGGCAGTACTTC. This gives the protein CASRAQTGRQYF. The genes are TRBV10-1 and TRBJ2-7; D is perhaps TRBD2 (6 bases). Germline CDR1 is WNHNN and CDR2 is SYGVQD (reference sequence). The CDR3 totals 12 residues. The ends were cut back, 6 bases at V and 9 bases at J, with 15 bases in the middle.

The rearrangement joins TRBV11-3 to TRBJ1-1; D perhaps matches TRBD1 (6 bases). The CDR3 sequence is 15 residues long. Germline V gene data show CDR1 as SGHNT and CDR2 as YENEEA. V dropped 3 bases and J dropped 1 base, with 12 bases sitting between them. The CDR3 protein is CASSFQTGANTEAFF. The CDR3 DNA sequence: TGTGCCAGCAGCTTCCAGACAGGCGCGAACACTGAAGCTTTCTTT.

This chain uses TRBV12-2 with TRBJ1-2. TRBV12-2 is a pseudogene. CDR3 length equals 14 residues. The CDR3 loop reads CASRLGDDEDGYTF. CDR3 bases: TGTGCAAGTCGCTTAGGGGACGACGAGGATGGCTACACCTTC.

The V and J genes are TRBV2 and TRBJ1-1, with D possibly being TRBD1 (6 bases). This CDR3 contains 16 residues. Germline assignment: CDR1 SNHLY and CDR2 FYNNEI. V was cut by 3 bases and J by 0 bases, with 14 bases left in between. DNA for the CDR3: TGTGCCAGCAGTGATGTGGCAGGGGAAATGAACACTGAAGCTTTCTTT. Protein product: CASSDVAGEMNTEAFF.

Only one count was recorded for this clone. The rearrangement joins TRBV7-2 to TRBJ2-5; D is undetermined. Germline CDR1 reads SGHTA; CDR2 reads FQGNSA. V lost 1 base, J lost 5 bases, and 11 bases lay in between. The CDR3 spans 14 residues. CDR3 in amino acids: CASSLGPSRETQYF. In DNA, the CDR3 is TGTGCCAGCAGCTTAGGGCCCTCTAGGGAGACCCAGTACTTC.

The J gene is TRBJ1-6, the V gene TRBV7-9; D gene uncertain. The CDR3 runs to 13 residues. Germline CDR1 and CDR2: SEHNR and FQNEAQ (reference sequence). V lost 2 bases and J 8 bases, leaving 7 bases between the germline ends. Written as DNA, the CDR3 is TGTGCCAGCAGCTTACAGCAGGATTCACCCCTCCACTTT. Residues: CASSLQQDSPLHF.

The table lists this clone with a few counts. The DNA of the CDR3 is TGTGCCATCAGGGGTCTGGATGGCTACACCTTC. It encodes CAIRGLDGYTF. This chain joins TRBV10-3 and TRBJ1-2, with no clear D. In germline, CDR1 is ENHRY, CDR2 SYGVKD. This CDR3 has 11 amino acids. Trimming cost V 6 bases and J 6 bases, with 8 bases left between them.

CDR3 protein: CASTLGKGMGSPLHF. The CDR3 region has the DNA TGTGCCAGCACCCTCGGGAAGGGGATGGGTTCACCCCTCCACTTT. This chain uses TRBV6-6 with TRBJ1-6; a possible D gene is TRBD1 (5 bases). V was shortened by 7 bases and J by 9 bases, with 19 bases between the two germline ends. This CDR3 contains 15 residues. CDR1 is MNHNY and CDR2 is SVGAGI in the germline V gene (reference sequence).

This clone is a singleton in its sample. V usage is TRBV10-2 and J usage is TRBJ2-7; 7 bases line up with TRBD2. The CDR3 length is 13 residues. Germline V gives CDR1 WSHSY, CDR2 SAAADI. V was clipped by 6 bases and J by 4 bases; unmatched bases: 6. CDR3 nucleotides: TGCGCCAGCAGCCGGGACTACTCATACGAGCAGTACTTC. Residues: CASSRDYSYEQYF.

The CDR3 DNA reads TGTGCCAGCAGCTTAGTTCAGGGCTACGAGCAGTACTTC. Translation gives CASSLVQGYEQYF. This chain joins TRBV5-4 and TRBJ2-7, with D possibly matching TRBD1 (5 bases). This CDR3 has 13 residues. CDR1 and CDR2 from the germline V gene are SGHNT and YYREEE (reference sequence). The V end lost 2 bases, the J end lost 3 bases, and 9 bases lay between the germline ends.

This clone showed up just once. V usage is TRBV2 and J usage is TRBJ2-4; possibly TRBD2 for D (6 bases). The V gene's germline CDR1 is SNHLY and CDR2 FYNNEI. V lost 6 bases to trimming and J lost 6 bases, with 18 bases between them. The CDR3 loop spans 15 amino acids. CDR3 nucleotide sequence: TGTGCCAGCAGCGCCGATGAGCCCGGGGGAAACATTCAGTACTTC. Its translation is CASSADEPGGNIQYF.

The CDR3 reads CASTWTGPYEQYF. The CDR3 DNA is TGTGCCAGCACCTGGACAGGGCCCTACGAGCAGTACTTC. V gene TRBV7-9 combines with J gene TRBJ2-7, with 8 bases that match TRBD1. The CDR3 runs to 13 residues. V lost 7 bases to trimming and J lost 2 bases; unmatched junction nucleotides: 4. The V gene's germline CDR1 is SEHNR and CDR2 FQNEAQ (reference sequence).

V usage is TRBV5-4 and J usage is TRBJ2-3, with 7 bases matching TRBD1. The CDR3 is 13 residues long. V gave up 9 bases and J gave up 1 base; unmatched junction bases: 5. Germline V gives CDR1 SGHNT, CDR2 YYREEE (reference sequence). This CDR3 is CATNDRGTDTQYF. CDR3 sequence (DNA): TGTGCCACGAACGACAGGGGCACAGATACGCAGTATTTT.

This chain connects TRBV5-4 to TRBJ2-7; 9 positions match TRBD2. The J segment lost 6 bases and the V segment lost 4 bases, leaving 17 bases of the junction unmatched. The CDR3 sequence is 17 residues long. The germline V gene encodes CDR1 SGHNT and CDR2 YYREEE (reference sequence). CDR3 region: CASSPHTRGGALGEQYF. The CDR3 DNA reads as TGTGCCAGCAGCCCCCATACCCGCGGGGGGGCTTTGGGCGAGCAGTACTTC.

This clone was recorded once. The DNA for the CDR3 is TGTGCCAGCAGGTCCGGGACTGATGAGACCCAGTACTTC. It encodes CASRSGTDETQYF. The chain is built from TRBV6-6 and TRBJ2-5, with D maybe TRBD2 (6 bases). The germline CDR1 and CDR2 sequences are MNHNY and SVGAGI (reference sequence). Trimming took off 6 bases at V and 5 bases at J, with 13 bases between the two ends. CDR3 length equals 13 residues.

The genes are TRBV19 and TRBJ2-1; 9 nucleotides agree with TRBD2. The CDR3 runs 16 residues. Germline trimming cut 7 bases from V and 2 bases from J; bases unmatched to any gene: 9. Germline CDR1 LNHDA, CDR2 SQIVND (reference sequence). In DNA form, the CDR3 reads TGTGCCAGTACCATGGGGCGGGGGGGCCCCTACAATGAGCAGTTCTTC. Translating it yields CASTMGRGGPYNEQFF.

This chain links TRBV6-5 with TRBJ2-7, with D maybe TRBD2 (7 bases). Germline CDR1 is MNHEY and CDR2 is SVGAGI. V was cut by 2 bases and J by 5 bases, with 10 bases left in between. CDR3 length: 13 residues. CDR3 protein: CASSYGGADEQYF. CDR3 DNA: TGTGCCAGCAGTTACGGGGGGGCCGACGAGCAGTACTTC.

V usage is TRBV7-8 and J usage is TRBJ2-1; TRBD2 might be the D (7 bases). Germline V CDR1 and CDR2: SGHVS, FQNEAQ. This CDR3 has 16 amino acids. V lost 5 bases to trimming and J lost 6 bases, with 20 bases between them. CDR3 coding DNA: TGTGCCAGCAGCGAGGGGAGGGCAGGGGTTAGCAATGAGCAGTTCTTC. It is translated as CASSEGRAGVSNEQFF.

V is TRBV9 and J is TRBJ2-7; possibly TRBD1 or TRBD2 for D (6 bases each). Germline-derived CDR1 and CDR2 are SGDLS and YYNGEE. V lost 0 bases and J 7 bases, leaving 11 bases between the germline ends. The CDR3 runs 13 residues. Here the CDR3 DNA reads TGTGCCAGCAGCGTAGGAGGGGGGAGGGAGCAGTACTTC. This encodes CASSVGGGREQYF. Full variable domain (outside the CDR3, taken from reference TRBV9 and TRBJ2-7): DSGVTQTPKHLITATGQRVTLRCSPRSGDLSVYWYQQSLDQGLQFLIQYYNGEERAKGNILERFSAQQFPDLHSELNLSSLELGDSALYFCASSVGGGREQYFGPGTRLTVT.

A few counts support this clone. This chain joins TRBV11-1 and TRBJ2-5, with TRBD1 matching over 7 bases. This CDR3 comprises 15 residues. Germline values: CDR1 SGHAT, CDR2 FQDESV (reference sequence). After removal of 0 bases from V and 4 bases from J, the junction contained 5 bases not matched to a gene. The CDR3 nucleotides read TGTGCCAGCAGCTTAGCGCTGGGACAGATAGAGACCCAGTACTTC. Its translation: CASSLALGQIETQYF.

The chain links TRBV19 to TRBJ1-2, with a possible D match to TRBD1 (5 bases). The V and J ends lost 7 bases and 2 bases respectively, with 14 bases between them. This CDR3 comprises 14 residues. The V gene's germline CDR1 is LNHDA and CDR2 SQIVND (reference sequence). The CDR3 DNA sequence: TGTGCCAGTACCCTGGCGCCAGGGAACTATGGCTACACCTTC. It yields the protein CASTLAPGNYGYTF.

The chain has TRBV6-6 and TRBJ1-5, with 7 positions matching TRBD1. The V gene's germline CDR1 is MNHNY and CDR2 SVGAGI (reference sequence). The CDR3 spans 14 residues. Unmatched junction bases numbered 2, after V lost 6 bases and J lost 0 bases. This chain's CDR3 is CASRTGVSNQPQHF. In DNA form, the CDR3 reads TGTGCCAGCAGAACAGGGGTTAGCAATCAGCCCCAGCATTTT.

The chain is built from TRBV7-9 and TRBJ1-2; TRBD1 aligns across 7 bases. Germline CDR1 is SEHNR and CDR2 is FQNEAQ (reference sequence). The V segment lost 1 base and the J segment 0 bases; nucleotides outside the gene matches: 8. The CDR3 sequence is 17 residues long. The CDR3 DNA sequence: TGTGCCAGCAGCTTAGTAGGAGGGGGCGAATCTAACTATGGCTACACCTTC. Translation: CASSLVGGGESNYGYTF. Variable domain in full (rest from reference TRBV7-9 and TRBJ1-2): DTGVSQNPRHKITKRGQNVTFRCDPISEHNRLYWYRQTLGQGPEFLTYFQNEAQLEKSRLLSDRFSAERPKGSFSTLEIQRTEQGDSAMYLCASSLVGGGESNYGYTFGSGTRLTVV.

This rearrangement joins TRBV7-6 to TRBJ2-7; 8 bases are shared with TRBD2. The CDR3 extends over 18 amino acids. Trimming cost V 0 bases and J 2 bases; bases outside gene matches: 12. From germline, CDR1 is SGHVS and CDR2 FNYEAQ. The chain's CDR3 is CASSLAWSSGGRPYEQYF. CDR3 coding DNA: TGTGCCAGCAGCTTAGCCTGGAGCAGCGGGGGCCGCCCCTACGAGCAGTACTTC.

This clone appeared many times. V gene TRBV6-1 combines with J gene TRBJ1-6; possible D gene TRBD1, 6 bases. Trimming stripped 5 bases from V and 9 bases from J, with 11 bases between. This CDR3 has 13 amino acids. The germline V gene encodes CDR1 MNHNS and CDR2 SASEGT. CDR3 sequence reads: CASSTGSVSPLHF. The CDR3, as DNA: TGTGCCAGCAGTACAGGGAGTGTTTCACCCCTCCACTTT.

The chain has TRBV7-2 and TRBJ2-3; D is perhaps TRBD1 or TRBD2 (6 bases each). Trimming removed 5 bases at V and 4 bases at J, with 19 bases between. CDR1 is SGHTA and CDR2 is FQGNSA in the germline V gene. The CDR3 loop spans 16 amino acids. The CDR3 nucleotides read TGTGCCAGCAGCCTCCGGGGGCAGGGTTCATCAGATACGCAGTATTTT. Protein product: CASSLRGQGSSDTQYF.